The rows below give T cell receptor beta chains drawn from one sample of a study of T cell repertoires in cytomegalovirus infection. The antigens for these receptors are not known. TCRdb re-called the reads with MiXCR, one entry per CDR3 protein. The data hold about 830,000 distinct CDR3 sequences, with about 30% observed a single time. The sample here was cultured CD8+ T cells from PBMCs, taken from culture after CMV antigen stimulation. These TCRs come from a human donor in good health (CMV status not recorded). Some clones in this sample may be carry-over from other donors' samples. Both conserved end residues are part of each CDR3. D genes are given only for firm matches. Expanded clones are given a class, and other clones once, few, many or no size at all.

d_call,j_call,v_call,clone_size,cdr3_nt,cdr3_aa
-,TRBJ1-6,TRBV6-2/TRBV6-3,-,TGTGCCAGCAGTGAGTTTGGAGAAACCCGGGACATCGCCAATTCACCCCTCCACTTT,CASSEFGETRDIANSPLHF
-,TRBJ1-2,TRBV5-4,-,TGTGCCAGCAGCTCCTTTCCAGTCTCACCCAAGTCTAACTATGGCTACACCTTC,CASSSFPVSPKSNYGYTF
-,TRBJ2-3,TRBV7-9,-,TGTGTCACTTCACGGACGACCCAAGAAGATACGCAGTATTTT,CVTSRTTQEDTQYF
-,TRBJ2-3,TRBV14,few,TGTGCCAGCGGCCGGGACACCGACACAGATACGCAGTATTTT,CASGRDTDTDTQYF
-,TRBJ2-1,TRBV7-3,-,TGTGCCAGCAGCTTAGTTGGAGCGCCAGGCAATGAGCAGTTCTTC,CASSLVGAPGNEQFF
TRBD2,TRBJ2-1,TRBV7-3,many,TGTGCCAGCAGCTCTGAGCGGGGGAGCTACAATGAGCAGTTCTTC,CASSSERGSYNEQFF
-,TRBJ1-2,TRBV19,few,TGTGCCAGTAGTATAGATCTTCGGGGAGATGGCTACACCTTC,CASSIDLRGDGYTF
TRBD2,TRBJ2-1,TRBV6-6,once,TGTGCCAGCAGTCTAGCGGGGGCCGGCTACAATGAGCAGTTCTTC,CASSLAGAGYNEQFF
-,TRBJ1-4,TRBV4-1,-,TGCGCCAGCAGCCAAGAACAGGGCTATAATGAAAAACTGTTTTTT,CASSQEQGYNEKLFF
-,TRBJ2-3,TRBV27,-,TGTGCCACCTCACCGGTAGGAGCGAACACAGATACGCAGTATTTT,CATSPVGANTDTQYF
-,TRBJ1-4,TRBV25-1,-,TGTGCCAGCAGTGGGACGGACCTAAAACTGTTTTTT,CASSGTDLKLFF
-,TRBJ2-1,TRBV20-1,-,TGCAGTGCTAGACCCAGGGGGGGGGTTGGCAATGAGCAGTTCTTC,CSARPRGGVGNEQFF
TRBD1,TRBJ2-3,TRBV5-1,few,TGCGCCAGCAGAGAGGGGGCAGGGTTGGATACGCAGTATTTT,CASREGAGLDTQYF
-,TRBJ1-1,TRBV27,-,TGTGCCAGCAGCCTGAGGGGGGTTGTCACTGAAGCTTTCTTT,CASSLRGVVTEAFF
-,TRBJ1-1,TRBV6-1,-,TGTGCCAGCAGTGTTACGCTCGAAGCTTTCTTT,CASSVTLEAFF
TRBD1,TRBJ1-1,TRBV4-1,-,TGCGCCAGCAGCCAAGGGCAGGGGGAATTTCTGGTCACTGAAGCTTTCTTT,CASSQGQGEFLVTEAFF
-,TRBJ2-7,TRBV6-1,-,TGTGCCAGTACAGCGAGCGTCTACGAGCAGTACTTC,CASTASVYEQYF
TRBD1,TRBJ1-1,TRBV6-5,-,TGTGCCAGCAACAATAACAGGGGAAGGGACACTGAAGCTTTCTTT,CASNNNRGRDTEAFF
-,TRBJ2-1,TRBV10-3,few,TGTGCCATCAGTGAGTCGGGGGCGGGGTCCTACAATGAGCAGTTCTTC,CAISESGAGSYNEQFF
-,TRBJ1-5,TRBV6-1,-,TGTGCCAGCAGTGAACTGAGGAGCAATCAGCCCCAGCATTTT,CASSELRSNQPQHF
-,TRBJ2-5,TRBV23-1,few,TGTGCCAGCAGTCCGAGGGGGGGCGGGGTAAAGACCCAGTACTTC,CASSPRGGGVKTQYF
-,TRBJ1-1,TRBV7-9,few,TGTGCCAGCAGCCGAACAGGACAGAACACTGAAGCTTTCTTT,CASSRTGQNTEAFF
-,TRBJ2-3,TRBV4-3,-,TGCGCCAGCAGCCAAGAACGCTGGGGAACTAGCACAGATACGCAGTATTTT,CASSQERWGTSTDTQYF
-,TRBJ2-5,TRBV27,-,TGTGCCAGCAGTTTCGGACGTGCCCAAGAGACCCAGTACTTC,CASSFGRAQETQYF
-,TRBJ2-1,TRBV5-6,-,TGTGCCAGCAGCAGTGACTCGAGAGGTGGCAATGAGCAGTTCTTC,CASSSDSRGGNEQFF
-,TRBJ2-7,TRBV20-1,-,TGCAGTGCTAGAGACCCTAGCGACCTCTACTCCTACGAGCAGTACTTC,CSARDPSDLYSYEQYF
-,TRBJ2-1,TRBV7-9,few,TGTGCCAGCACCCGATCGATAGGGCGCGGGAATGAGCAGTTCTTC,CASTRSIGRGNEQFF
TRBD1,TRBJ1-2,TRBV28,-,TGTGCCAGCAGTTTATCCGACAGGGTTATCTATGGCTACACCTTC,CASSLSDRVIYGYTF
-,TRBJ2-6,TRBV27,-,TGTGCCAGCAGCCAGGAGGGGACGGAGGAATCGACTGGGGCCAACGTCCTGACTTTC,CASSQEGTEESTGANVLTF
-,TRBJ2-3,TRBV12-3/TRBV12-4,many,TGTGCCAGCAGCTTCTTTTACGGCCGGGGAGGCACAGATACGCAGTATTTT,CASSFFYGRGGTDTQYF
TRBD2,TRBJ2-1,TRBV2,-,TGTGCCAGCAGCCTAACTAGCGGGTATGAGCAGTTCTTC,CASSLTSGYEQFF
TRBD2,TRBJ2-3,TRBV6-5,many,TGTGCCAGCAGCAGACCGGGACTAGCGGGGGACTGGAGCACAGATACGCAGTATTTT,CASSRPGLAGDWSTDTQYF
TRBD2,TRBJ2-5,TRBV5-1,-,TGCGCCAGCAGCCCGGGACTAGGGGCGGAGACCCAGTACTTC,CASSPGLGAETQYF
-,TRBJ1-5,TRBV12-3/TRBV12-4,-,TGTGCCAGCAGTTTTCGCACCGAGGCCCACAATTCGTGGTCCCCCCAGCATTTT,CASSFRTEAHNSWSPQHF
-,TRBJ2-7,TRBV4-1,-,TGCGCCAGCAGCCAAGACAGTACTTCCTACGAGCAGTACTTC,CASSQDSTSYEQYF
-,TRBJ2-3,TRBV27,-,TGTGCCAGCAGTGCCCATAGCACAGATACGCAGTATTTT,CASSAHSTDTQYF
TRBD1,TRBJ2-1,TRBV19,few,TGTGCCACCGGGACAGGGGGCGTGAGGAATGAGCAGTTCTTC,CATGTGGVRNEQFF
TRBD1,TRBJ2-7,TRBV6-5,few,TGTGCCAGCTCAGTTACGGGGACAGGGGGCTACGAGCAGTACTTC,CASSVTGTGGYEQYF
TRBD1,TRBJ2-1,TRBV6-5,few,TGTGCCAGCAGTTACGGGACAGGGAATGAGCAGTTCTTC,CASSYGTGNEQFF
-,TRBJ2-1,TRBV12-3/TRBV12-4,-,TGTGCCAGCAGTTTGGGGGGGCGAAGTGAGCAGTTCTTC,CASSLGGRSEQFF
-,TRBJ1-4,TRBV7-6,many,TGTGCCAGCAGCCCCCGAGGGGGAGCCCACCTCAATGAAAAACTGTTTTTT,CASSPRGGAHLNEKLFF
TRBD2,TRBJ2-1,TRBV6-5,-,TGTGCCAGCAGTCTCCGACTAGCGGGAAATTTCAATGAGCAGTTCTTC,CASSLRLAGNFNEQFF
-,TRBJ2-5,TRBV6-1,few,TGTGCCAGCAGTCCAGGGGCAGGGGCCCCCCAGTACTTC,CASSPGAGAPQYF
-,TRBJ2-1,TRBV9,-,TGTGCCAGCAGCCTCTATGAGAATCCTATTAGCTACAATGAGCAGTTCTTC,CASSLYENPISYNEQFF
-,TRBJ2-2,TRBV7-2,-,TGTGCCAGCTTATCGCAAGTGGGGGAGCTGTTTTTT,CASLSQVGELFF
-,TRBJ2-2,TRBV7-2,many,TGTGCCAGCAGGGGGGGGCTATCGAACACCGGGGAGCTGTTTTTT,CASRGGLSNTGELFF
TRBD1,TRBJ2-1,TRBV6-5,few,TGTGCCAGCAGTATCCTGACAGGGGAGCAGTTCTTC,CASSILTGEQFF
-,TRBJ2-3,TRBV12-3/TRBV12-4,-,TGTGCCAGCAATCATGAGCGTTACCGCACAGATACGCAGTATTTT,CASNHERYRTDTQYF